This T cell receptor (beta chain) was captured in a study of blood T cells in healthy people across ages. Using a J-beta primer mix together with a sample-barcoded 5' primer, a second PCR was run for about 6 to 11 cycles. TCRdb used MiXCR to reprocess the 5' RACE reads, holding one entry per CDR3 protein. The repertoire consists of around 690,000 distinct CDR3 sequences, with roughly 58% occurring once and the leading ten covering about two fifths. The length of the CDR3 is 14 residues. CDR1 and CDR2 (germline): MNHNS, SASEGT. V lost 5 bases and J lost 2, with 13 bases in between. The V and J genes are TRBV6-1 and TRBJ2-7; TRBD1 is a possible D gene (6 bases). The material sequenced was blood. The TCR comes from a man in his sixties in good health. The DNA for the CDR3 is TGTGCCAGCAGTAACCGGGACACTCCCTACGAGCAGTACTTC. It codes for CASSNRDTPYEQYF.